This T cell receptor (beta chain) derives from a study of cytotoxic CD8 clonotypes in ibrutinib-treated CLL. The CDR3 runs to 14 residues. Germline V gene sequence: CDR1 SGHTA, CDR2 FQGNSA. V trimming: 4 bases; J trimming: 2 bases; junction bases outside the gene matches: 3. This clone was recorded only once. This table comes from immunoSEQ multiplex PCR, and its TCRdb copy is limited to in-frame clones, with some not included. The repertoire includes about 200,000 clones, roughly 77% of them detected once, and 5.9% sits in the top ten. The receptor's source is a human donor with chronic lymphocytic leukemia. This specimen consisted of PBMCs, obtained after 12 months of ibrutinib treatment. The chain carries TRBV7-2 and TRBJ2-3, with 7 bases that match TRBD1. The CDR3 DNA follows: TGTGCCAGCAGCTCGGGGACAGCCACAGATACGCAGTATTTT. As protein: CASSSGTATDTQYF.